A selection of T cell receptor beta chains follows, all from one sample in a study of CD8 T cells in ankylosing spondylitis. In TCRdb, the 5' RACE reads were re-called with MiXCR into one record per CDR3 protein. The sample has approximately 300,000 distinct CDR3 sequences, less than 9.5% seen once. The material sequenced was blood, either unsorted or a sorted T cell fraction (not recorded which). These receptors were obtained from a male donor with ankylosing spondylitis. Each CDR3 is given with its conserved first and last residue. The D gene is left open where the match is weak. Some rows have no size entry. The others give once, few or many, or a class for an expanded clone.

clone size: many; D gene: -; V gene: TRBV29-1; J gene: TRBJ2-5; CDR3 DNA: TGCAGCGCCAGAGGGGGACACCCGAGAGCCCAAGAGACCCAGTACTTC; CDR3 protein: CSARGGHPRAQETQYF
clone size: -; D gene: TRBD2; V gene: TRBV11-3; J gene: TRBJ2-5; CDR3 DNA: TGTGCCAGCAGCTTAGGTGGACTAGCGGGAGCAGAGACCCAGTACTTC; CDR3 protein: CASSLGGLAGAETQYF
clone size: many; D gene: TRBD1; V gene: TRBV11-2; J gene: TRBJ1-5; CDR3 DNA: TGTGCCAGCAGCGTAACAGGGGGACTCAATCAGCCCCAGCATTTT; CDR3 protein: CASSVTGGLNQPQHF
clone size: -; D gene: -; V gene: TRBV19; J gene: TRBJ2-7; CDR3 DNA: TGTGCCAGTAGTATAAGGGACCACAACTACGAGCAGTACTTC; CDR3 protein: CASSIRDHNYEQYF
clone size: -; D gene: -; V gene: TRBV20-1; J gene: TRBJ2-7; CDR3 DNA: TGCAGTGCTAGAGGGTTCGACTCCTACGAGCAGTACTTC; CDR3 protein: CSARGFDSYEQYF
clone size: few; D gene: TRBD2; V gene: TRBV28; J gene: TRBJ2-2; CDR3 DNA: TGTGCCAGCAGTTTCACTAGCGGGAGGGCCCTCGGGGAGCTGTTTTTT; CDR3 protein: CASSFTSGRALGELFF
clone size: -; D gene: TRBD1; V gene: TRBV5-1; J gene: TRBJ2-3; CDR3 DNA: TGCGCCAGCAGCTTGGTACCAGGGGGCCTTGGCACAGATACGCAGTATTTT; CDR3 protein: CASSLVPGGLGTDTQYF
clone size: few; D gene: TRBD2; V gene: TRBV7-8; J gene: TRBJ2-5; CDR3 DNA: TGTGCCAGCAGCACCAGGAGGAGCGGGAGTCACCAAGAGACCCAGTACTTC; CDR3 protein: CASSTRRSGSHQETQYF
clone size: -; D gene: -; V gene: TRBV20-1; J gene: TRBJ1-2; CDR3 DNA: TGCAGTGCTGGAACAGGGAGTTATGGCTACACCTTC; CDR3 protein: CSAGTGSYGYTF
clone size: few; D gene: TRBD2; V gene: TRBV3-1; J gene: TRBJ2-7; CDR3 DNA: TGTGCCAGCAGCCCGTCGGGACTAGCGGGAGTGGTTTCCTACGAGCAGTACTTC; CDR3 protein: CASSPSGLAGVVSYEQYF
clone size: -; D gene: TRBD2; V gene: TRBV7-3; J gene: TRBJ2-2; CDR3 DNA: TGTGCCAGCAGCTCGGGACTAGCGGGAGGAGCCGGGGAGCTGTTTTTT; CDR3 protein: CASSSGLAGGAGELFF
clone size: few; D gene: -; V gene: TRBV5-6; J gene: TRBJ2-2; CDR3 DNA: TGTGCCAGCAGCTTAAAGGGGTTCACCGGGGAGCTGTTTTTT; CDR3 protein: CASSLKGFTGELFF
clone size: few; D gene: -; V gene: TRBV20-1; J gene: TRBJ1-2; CDR3 DNA: TGCAGTGCGAGCCCTTTACCCTTTAACTATGGCTACACCTTC; CDR3 protein: CSASPLPFNYGYTF
clone size: -; D gene: TRBD2; V gene: TRBV5-1; J gene: TRBJ2-7; CDR3 DNA: TGCGCCAGCAGCTGGACTAGCGGGAGAGCGATTTCGTGGGAGCAGTACTTC; CDR3 protein: CASSWTSGRAISWEQYF
clone size: many; D gene: -; V gene: TRBV20-1; J gene: TRBJ2-7; CDR3 DNA: TGCAGTGCTAGCGGGAGAATCTACGAGCAGTACTTC; CDR3 protein: CSASGRIYEQYF
clone size: -; D gene: -; V gene: TRBV4-1; J gene: TRBJ2-1; CDR3 DNA: TGCGCCAGCAGCCTCTCAAGGGGTAGTGAGCAGTTCTTC; CDR3 protein: CASSLSRGSEQFF
clone size: many; D gene: -; V gene: TRBV27; J gene: TRBJ2-7; CDR3 DNA: TGTGCCTCCCAGGGCTCCTACGAGCAGTACTTC; CDR3 protein: CASQGSYEQYF
clone size: many; D gene: -; V gene: TRBV27; J gene: TRBJ1-1; CDR3 DNA: TGTGCCAGCAGTTTATCCGAACGTTCCGAAGCTTTCTTT; CDR3 protein: CASSLSERSEAFF
clone size: few; D gene: -; V gene: TRBV5-5; J gene: TRBJ2-7; CDR3 DNA: TGTGCCAGCAGCTTAACCACAGGGACGACCGTTGAGCAGTACTTC; CDR3 protein: CASSLTTGTTVEQYF
clone size: -; D gene: -; V gene: TRBV7-9; J gene: TRBJ2-6; CDR3 DNA: TGTGCCAGCAGCCAATACAGGGATTCGCCTGGGGCCAACGTCCTGACTTTC; CDR3 protein: CASSQYRDSPGANVLTF
clone size: few; D gene: TRBD2; V gene: TRBV29-1; J gene: TRBJ2-7; CDR3 DNA: TGCAGCGTTGACGGCGGGCTAGCGGGGACCTACGAGCAGTACTTC; CDR3 protein: CSVDGGLAGTYEQYF
clone size: few; D gene: -; V gene: TRBV20-1; J gene: TRBJ1-2; CDR3 DNA: TGCAGTGCTAGAGAAACGACCCCTTGGACGGGATGGTTCGGCTACACCTTC; CDR3 protein: CSARETTPWTGWFGYTF
clone size: -; D gene: -; V gene: TRBV5-1; J gene: TRBJ2-3; CDR3 DNA: TGCGCCAGCAGCTTTATCTCCGATACGCAGTATTTT; CDR3 protein: CASSFISDTQYF
clone size: many; D gene: TRBD2; V gene: TRBV15; J gene: TRBJ2-2; CDR3 DNA: TGTGCCACCAGCAGAGGGCTAGCGGGCGCGAACACCGGGGAGCTGTTTTTT; CDR3 protein: CATSRGLAGANTGELFF
clone size: -; D gene: -; V gene: TRBV7-8; J gene: TRBJ2-5; CDR3 DNA: TGTGCCAGCAGACAAACCGGGACTTCACAAGAGACCCAGTACTTC; CDR3 protein: CASRQTGTSQETQYF
clone size: many; D gene: TRBD2; V gene: TRBV11-2; J gene: TRBJ2-1; CDR3 DNA: TGTGCCAGCAGCTTAGATTTAGCGGGAGGGCCGGATGAGCAGTTCTTC; CDR3 protein: CASSLDLAGGPDEQFF
clone size: -; D gene: TRBD2; V gene: TRBV27; J gene: TRBJ2-2; CDR3 DNA: TGTGCCAGCAGGTGGACTAGCGGGGTATTCGGGGAGCTGTTTTTT; CDR3 protein: CASRWTSGVFGELFF
clone size: -; D gene: TRBD2; V gene: TRBV7-2; J gene: TRBJ2-7; CDR3 DNA: TGTGCCAGCAGCTCCGGACTAGCGGGAGGCGAGCAGTACTTC; CDR3 protein: CASSSGLAGGEQYF
clone size: -; D gene: TRBD1; V gene: TRBV20-1; J gene: TRBJ2-7; CDR3 DNA: TGCAGTGCTACGCCACTGACCGGGACAGCGGACTACGAGCAGTACTTC; CDR3 protein: CSATPLTGTADYEQYF
clone size: few; D gene: TRBD2; V gene: TRBV9; J gene: TRBJ2-1; CDR3 DNA: TGTGCCAGCAGCGTAGCGGGGGGGGCCGAGCAGTTCTTC; CDR3 protein: CASSVAGGAEQFF
clone size: few; D gene: -; V gene: TRBV6-2/TRBV6-3; J gene: TRBJ2-7; CDR3 DNA: TGTGCCAGCAGCTATCCCGGACTTCCCCTACGCGAGCAGTACTTC; CDR3 protein: CASSYPGLPLREQYF